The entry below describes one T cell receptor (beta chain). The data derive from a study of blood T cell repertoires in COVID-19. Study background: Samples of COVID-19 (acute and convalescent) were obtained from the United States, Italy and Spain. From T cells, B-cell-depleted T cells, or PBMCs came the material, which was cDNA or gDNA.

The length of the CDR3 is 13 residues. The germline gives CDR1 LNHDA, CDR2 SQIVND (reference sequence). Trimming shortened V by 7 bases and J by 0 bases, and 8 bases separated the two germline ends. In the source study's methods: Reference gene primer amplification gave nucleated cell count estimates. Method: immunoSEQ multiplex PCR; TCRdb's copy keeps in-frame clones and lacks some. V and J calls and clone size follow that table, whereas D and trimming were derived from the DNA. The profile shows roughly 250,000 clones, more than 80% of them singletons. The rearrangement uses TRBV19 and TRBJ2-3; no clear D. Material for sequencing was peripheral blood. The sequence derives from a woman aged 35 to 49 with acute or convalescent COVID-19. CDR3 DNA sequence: TGTGCCAGTAACTCGCACAGCACAGATACGCAGTATTTT. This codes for CASNSHSTDTQYF.